The 22 T cell receptor beta chains reported below all come from one sample, sequenced in a study of T cell repertoires in cytomegalovirus infection. The antigens of these receptors remain unknown. TCRdb used MiXCR to reprocess the reads, holding one entry per CDR3 protein. The sample shows around 710,000 distinct CDR3 sequences, 25% to 35% of them seen only once. The sample here was cultured CD8+ T cells from PBMCs, taken from culture after CMV antigen stimulation. The receptor source for this set is a human donor in good health (CMV status not recorded). Some clones in this sample may be carry-over from other donors' samples.

This clonotype has just one count. This chain links TRBV9 with TRBJ1-1, with D unclear. V was trimmed by 0 bases and J by 4 bases, leaving 13 bases between them. This CDR3 has 15 residues. From germline, CDR1 is SGDLS and CDR2 YYNGEE. CDR3: CASSVGSTGGTEAFF. The CDR3 coding sequence is TGTGCCAGCAGCGTAGGATCCACGGGAGGCACTGAAGCTTTCTTT.

In this sample, this clonotype turned up many times. The chain couples TRBV12-3 or TRBV12-4 to TRBJ2-1; TRBD1 matches 7 bases. This CDR3 spans 15 amino acids. After removal of 5 bases from V and 2 bases from J, the junction contained 6 bases not matched to a gene. CDR3 region: CASSRGGIAYNEQFF. CDR3 DNA sequence: TGTGCCAGCAGTCGAGGGGGCATCGCCTACAATGAGCAGTTCTTC.

This chain connects TRBV9 to TRBJ2-5, with TRBD1 identical over 9 bases. Germline trimming cut 3 bases from V and 0 bases from J; bases unmatched to any gene: 6. This CDR3 region has 16 residues. Germline V gives CDR1 SGDLS, CDR2 YYNGEE. In nucleotides, the CDR3 is TGTGCCAGCAGCGGGGACAGGGTTACGTACCAAGAGACCCAGTACTTC. This encodes CASSGDRVTYQETQYF.

Remarks on this clonotype: This clone may be a read error of a much larger clone one base away. The chain links TRBV7-8 to TRBJ2-7; TRBD1 might be the D (6 bases). CDR3 length: 12 amino acids. Germline V gene lookup returns CDR1 SGHVS and CDR2 FQNEAQ. V lost 7 bases, J lost 7 bases, and 14 bases lay in between. CDR3 in amino acids: CASNPTGSEQYV. CDR3 nucleotide sequence: TGTGCCAGCAACCCAACAGGGTCTGAGCAGTACGTC.

The chain uses TRBV19 and TRBJ2-2, with 7 positions matching TRBD1. Germline CDR1 LNHDA, CDR2 SQIVND (reference sequence). The CDR3 is 15 residues long. Germline trimming cut 7 bases from V and 3 bases from J; bases unmatched to any gene: 8. CDR3 loop: CASTHRGQYTGELFF. CDR3 sequence (DNA): TGTGCCAGTACCCATAGGGGACAGTACACCGGGGAGCTGTTTTTT. The whole variable domain, remainder taken from reference TRBV19 and TRBJ2-2, is DGGITQSPKYLFRKEGQNVTLSCEQNLNHDAMYWYRQDPGQGLRLIYYSQIVNDFQKGDIAEGYSVSREKKESFPLTVTSAQKNPTAFYLCASTHRGQYTGELFFGEGSRLTVL.

The CDR3 sequence is CASSPGPILTEAFF. In nucleotides, the CDR3 is TGCGCCAGCAGCCCCGGACCGATCCTCACTGAAGCTTTCTTT. The chain combines TRBV4-1 with TRBJ1-1, with D unresolved. The CDR3 runs to 14 residues. From germline, CDR1 is MGHRA and CDR2 YSYEKL. V shed 4 bases and J shed 4 bases, with 13 bases lying between them.

The chain recombines TRBV7-9 with TRBJ2-7; 9 nucleotides align to TRBD1. The germline gives CDR1 SEHNR, CDR2 FQNEAQ (reference sequence). The CDR3 loop spans 15 amino acids. Trimming at V came to 4 bases and at J to 4 bases, leaving 8 bases not matched to a gene. This CDR3 is CASSYFRDRDYEQYV. The CDR3 nucleotides read TGTGCCAGCAGCTACTTCCGGGACAGGGATTACGAGCAGTACGTC.

This clonotype was seen more than once but under ten times. V and J are TRBV4-1 and TRBJ2-7; TRBD1 is a possible D gene (6 bases). Trimming stripped 3 bases from V and 0 bases from J, with 9 bases between. CDR1 and CDR2 (germline): MGHRA, YSYEKL. The CDR3 contains 14 residues. The CDR3 DNA reads as TGCGCCAGCAGCCAGCGGACAGCCTCCTACGAGCAGTACTTC. The encoded protein is CASSQRTASYEQYF.

The CDR3 nucleotides read TGTGCCAGCTCACCTTACTCCTACGAGCAGTACTTC. Translated, it gives CASSPYSYEQYF. This chain connects TRBV18 to TRBJ2-7; unclear D gene. The V end lost 3 bases, the J end lost 0 bases, and 3 bases lay between the germline ends. CDR3 length: 12 amino acids. Germline CDR1 and CDR2: KGHSH and LQKENI.

This clonotype was detected a few times. This sequence joins TRBV7-9 and TRBJ2-7; 11 bases align to TRBD2. V lost 6 bases and J lost 4; bases outside the gene matches: 11. In germline, CDR1 is SEHNR, CDR2 FQNEAQ (reference sequence). CDR3 length: 16 residues. In DNA, the CDR3 is TGTGCCAGCAGGTCCGAAAGGCTAGCGGGGGGTTACGAGCAGTACTTC. Residues: CASRSERLAGGYEQYF.

V and J are TRBV7-9 and TRBJ2-7; unclear D gene. Germline values: CDR1 SEHNR, CDR2 FQNEAQ (reference sequence). This CDR3 region has 14 residues. V was clipped by 5 bases and J by 10 bases, with 21 bases between them. CDR3 sequence reads: CASSPTSGPNQQYF. The DNA of the CDR3 is TGTGCCAGCAGCCCTACTTCAGGACCCAACCAACAGTACTTC.

The chain recombines TRBV4-3 with TRBJ1-1; no definite D call. This CDR3 has 15 residues. V was cut by 0 bases and J by 7 bases, with 15 bases left in between. CDR1 is LGHNA, CDR2 YSLEER, per germline. The CDR3 DNA reads as TGCGCCAGCAGCCAAGACTTCCTTACACCCCTTGAAGCTTTCTTT. Residues: CASSQDFLTPLEAFF.

CDR3 nucleotides: TGTGCCAGCAGCTTGGGACAGGGTTCCAGCACAGATACGCAGTATTTT. As protein: CASSLGQGSSTDTQYF. This chain joins TRBV5-4 and TRBJ2-3; TRBD1 matches 7 bases. V trimming: 0 bases; J trimming: 0 bases; junction bases outside the gene matches: 4. Germline V gene lookup returns CDR1 SGHNT and CDR2 YYREEE (reference sequence). The CDR3 has 16 amino acids.

V usage is TRBV19 and J usage is TRBJ2-1; TRBD1 matches at 8 bases. This CDR3 has 13 amino acids. The V gene's germline CDR1 is LNHDA and CDR2 SQIVND (reference sequence). V lost 1 base, J lost 15 bases, and 8 bases stayed unmatched. The CDR3 DNA is TGTGCCAGTAGTATAGGAGGCGGGACAGGTCTGTTCTTC. Translating gives CASSIGGGTGLFF.

V gene TRBV27 combines with J gene TRBJ2-7; D uncertain. Germline values: CDR1 MNHEY, CDR2 SMNVEV (reference sequence). The CDR3 runs to 13 residues. Trimming cost V 5 bases and J 4 bases, with 12 bases left between them. Here the CDR3 reads CASSHGVVYEQYF. DNA of the CDR3: TGTGCCAGCAGTCATGGGGTAGTGTACGAGCAGTACTTC.

Concerning this clonotype itself: One junction end disagrees with the germline gene, perhaps due to a read error. This chain uses TRBV7-6 with TRBJ1-6; D not certain. CDR3 length: 14 residues. Germline CDR1 SGHVS, CDR2 FNYEAQ. The CDR3 region has the DNA TGTGCTAGCAGCCAATTGACAAAGAATTCACCCCTCCACTTT. This translates into CASSQLTKNSPLHF.

The sample holds a few counts of this clonotype. The chain recombines TRBV7-9 with TRBJ2-3; 14 nucleotides align to TRBD2. From germline, CDR1 is SEHNR and CDR2 FQNEAQ (reference sequence). Trimming at V came to 2 bases and at J to 6 bases, leaving 4 bases not matched to a gene. The CDR3 runs 16 residues. The CDR3 spells CASSLWTSGGRDTQYF. In DNA, the CDR3 is TGTGCCAGCAGCTTATGGACTAGCGGGGGGCGCGATACGCAGTATTTT.

The sample holds a few counts of this clonotype. The chain uses TRBV27 and TRBJ2-5; 7 bases line up with TRBD1. Looked up from germline, CDR1 is MNHEY and CDR2 is SMNVEV (reference sequence). Unmatched junction bases numbered 16, after V lost 5 bases and J lost 4 bases. CDR3 length equals 17 residues. The CDR3 region is CASSPKSQGWLVETQYF. The CDR3, as DNA: TGTGCCAGCAGTCCGAAATCACAGGGGTGGTTGGTAGAGACCCAGTACTTC.

The chain couples TRBV11-2 to TRBJ1-1; 8 bases match TRBD1. The J segment lost 0 bases and the V segment lost 3 bases, leaving 18 bases of the junction unmatched. Germline assignment: CDR1 SGHAT and CDR2 FQNNGV. The CDR3 sequence is 20 residues long. The CDR3 DNA reads as TGTGCCAGCAGCTTGTACAGGGGGTCAAGGTTGCCGGTCATGAACACTGAAGCTTTCTTT. Its translation is CASSLYRGSRLPVMNTEAFF.

The chain carries TRBV7-9 and TRBJ2-3; D tentatively fits TRBD1 or TRBD2 (5 bases each). The CDR3 loop spans 15 amino acids. Trimming stripped 5 bases from V and 7 bases from J, with 19 bases between. Germline CDR1 and CDR2: SEHNR and FQNEAQ (reference sequence). CDR3 DNA: TGTGCCAGCAGCCCCCGGGACCCACCGAGTTATACGCAGTATTTT. This encodes CASSPRDPPSYTQYF. The entire variable domain, with the rest obtained from reference TRBV7-9 and TRBJ2-3, is as follows: DTGVSQNPRHKITKRGQNVTFRCDPISEHNRLYWYRQTLGQGPEFLTYFQNEAQLEKSRLLSDRFSAERPKGSFSTLEIQRTEQGDSAMYLCASSPRDPPSYTQYFGPGTRLTVL.

On this clonotype: A read error is possible here, since a much larger clone lies one base away. The chain combines TRBV4-2 with TRBJ1-1; D not certain. Germline CDR1 reads LGHNA; CDR2 reads YNFKEQ. The CDR3 consists of 12 residues. V was cut by 3 bases and J by 4 bases, with 6 bases left in between. CDR3 DNA sequence: TGTGCCAGCAGCCAGCGGACCACTGAAGCTTTCTTT. This codes for CASSQRTTEAFF.

Regarding this clonotype: A much larger clone lies one base from this, so it may be a read error. The chain combines TRBV7-9 with TRBJ1-1; D is uncertain. CDR3 size: 11 residues. In germline, CDR1 is SEHNR, CDR2 FQNEAQ (reference sequence). Trimming stripped 0 bases from V and 7 bases from J, with 3 bases between. The CDR3 protein is CASSLAVEAFF. DNA for the CDR3: TGTGCCAGCAGCTTAGCGGTTGAAGCTTTCTTT. The full variable domain, with the rest looked up from reference TRBV7-9 and TRBJ1-1, is DTGVSQNPRHKITKRGQNVTFRCDPISEHNRLYWYRQTLGQGPEFLTYFQNEAQLEKSRLLSDRFSAERPKGSFSTLEIQRTEQGDSAMYLCASSLAVEAFFGQGTRLTVV.